Listed below are T cell receptor beta chains from one sample, sequenced in a study of blood T cell repertoires in COVID-19. The method was immunoSEQ multiplex PCR; TCRdb's version includes in-frame clones alone and lacks a portion of them. This table holds about 260,000 clones, under 90% found once. The sample consisted of PBMCs or T cells enriched from blood (not recorded which). Receptors originate from a man aged 25-40 years with acute COVID-19. CDR3s leave out the opening cysteine and the closing phenylalanine or tryptophan.

ASSQDRGYGYT	TRBJ1-2	TRBV7-2
ASSAQRGFSNQPQH	TRBJ1-5	TRBV6-2/TRBV6-3
ASTGQGWNNSPLH	TRBJ1-6	TRBV7-2
ASGDSFPEKLF	TRBJ1-4	TRBV11-3
ASSLPTGGREQF	TRBJ2-1	TRBV27
ASSYYQAATNEKLF	TRBJ1-4	TRBV6-5
ASSLGLENSPLH	TRBJ1-6	TRBV5-1
ASSNSGHFQETQY	TRBJ2-5	TRBV28
ASSIQSDSPLH	TRBJ1-6	TRBV19
ASSSQGPTGELF	TRBJ2-2	TRBV18
ASSRRGSGVTNTGELF	TRBJ2-2	TRBV6-6
ASSKRGSLRDIQY	TRBJ2-4	TRBV3-1/TRBV3-2
ASSPSSGGADTQY	TRBJ2-3	TRBV6-4
AWCGAGSNNEQF	TRBJ2-1	TRBV30
ASSYSPLENTIY	TRBJ1-3	TRBV6-5
ASSDSKQLDTEAF	TRBJ1-1	TRBV25-1
AWSVPGQYNSPLH	TRBJ1-6	TRBV30
ASNQGGNNSPLH	TRBJ1-6	TRBV7-9
ASSDGGLGAF	TRBJ1-1	TRBV6-1
ASSVRDIGRRNTGELF	TRBJ2-2	TRBV5-4
ASSQYLEDYNSYNEQF	TRBJ2-1	TRBV3-1/TRBV3-2
ASSALAGGTNTGELF	TRBJ2-2	TRBV6-1
ASSLDSTMNTEAF	TRBJ1-1	TRBV4-1
ASRATGREAF	TRBJ1-1	TRBV28
ASSLGAGANYGYT	TRBJ1-2	TRBV5-1
ASRVDRGGGEKLF	TRBJ1-4	TRBV6-5
ASGFSTFTDTQY	TRBJ2-3	TRBV12-5
ASGEPGVGTDTQY	TRBJ2-3	TRBV12-5
SASIASTDTQY	TRBJ2-3	TRBV20-1
ASSIFRQAF	TRBJ1-1	TRBV19
ASSDTNTGELF	TRBJ2-2	TRBV6-4
ASMSRARETQY	TRBJ2-5	TRBV19
AWIVPLNTEAF	TRBJ1-1	TRBV30
ASSFLTGPGRTF	TRBJ1-1	TRBV28
ASSSLRGLTGELF	TRBJ2-2	TRBV7-8
ATSRTGGIYGYT	TRBJ1-2	TRBV24-1
ASSYWRSQGASGYT	TRBJ1-2	TRBV6-5
ASSSTGAGNTGELF	TRBJ2-2	TRBV2
ASRGTENGYT	TRBJ1-2	TRBV10-2